A single sample is the source of the 15 T cell receptor beta chains below, sequenced in a study of T cell repertoires in cytomegalovirus infection. TCRdb reanalysed the reads using MiXCR and keeps one entry per CDR3 protein. Found here are about 310,000 distinct CDR3 sequences, roughly 25% of them singletons; the top ten hold more than 10%. The antigens these receptors bind are not known. Sequenced here: cultured PBMCs, sampled from culture after CMV antigen stimulation. Every receptor here comes from a human donor in good health (CMV status not recorded). Some clones in this sample may be carry-over from other donors' samples.

This chain joins TRBV29-1 and TRBJ2-1; no clear D gene. The V end was cut by 4 bases, the J end by 10 bases, with 20 bases between. This CDR3 has 14 residues. CDR1 and CDR2 from the germline V gene are SQVTM and ANQGSEA. CDR3 loop: CSVVGQSAQVEQFF. CDR3 DNA: TGCAGCGTTGTAGGGCAAAGCGCCCAAGTCGAGCAGTTCTTC.

This clonotype was seen at least ten times. V is TRBV7-2 and J is TRBJ1-1; D call uncertain. The length of the CDR3 is 13 residues. Germline V CDR1 and CDR2: SGHTA, FQGNSA. With 0 bases removed from V and 4 bases from J, the gap between germline ends came to 6 bases. The CDR3 region has the DNA TGTGCCAGCAGCTTAGCGCGGGCCACTGAAGCTTTCTTT. Protein product: CASSLARATEAFF.

This clonotype was picked up a small number of times. The chain is built from TRBV7-2 and TRBJ2-1; perhaps TRBD2 as D (6 bases). This CDR3 is 13 amino acids long. Germline V gives CDR1 SGHTA, CDR2 FQGNSA. Deletions cut 7 bases from V and 10 bases from J, with 17 bases between. The CDR3 loop reads CASTPSSLAEQFF. The CDR3, as DNA: TGTGCCAGCACCCCCTCCTCTCTAGCGGAGCAGTTCTTC.

V and J are TRBV2 and TRBJ2-7; no reliable D call. Germline V CDR1 and CDR2: SNHLY, FYNNEI. This CDR3 is built from 13 residues. The ends were cut back, 5 bases at V and 0 bases at J, with 8 bases in the middle. The CDR3 sequence: CASSLGHSYEQYF. The CDR3 DNA reads as TGTGCCAGCAGTCTCGGCCACTCCTACGAGCAGTACTTC.

In nucleotides, the CDR3 is TGTGCCAGCAGTTTAAGGGGTAGCGCAAGCTCCTACGAGCAGTACTTC. Its protein is CASSLRGSASSYEQYF. The rearrangement uses TRBV28 and TRBJ2-7; D is possibly TRBD1 or TRBD2 (5 bases each). This CDR3 comprises 16 residues. Trimming left V 2 bases short and J 0 bases short, with 14 bases between. Germline loops: CDR1 MDHEN, CDR2 SYDVKM.

This chain connects TRBV7-9 to TRBJ2-1; a weak D match, TRBD2 (5 bases). Germline V CDR1 and CDR2: SEHNR, FQNEAQ (reference sequence). The germline V and J ends were trimmed by 6 bases and 10 bases, with 10 bases remaining between them. The length of the CDR3 is 11 residues. The CDR3 coding sequence is TGTGCCAGCAGGGGCGGGCGCGAGCAGTTCTTC. This codes for CASRGGREQFF.

The genes are TRBV7-2 and TRBJ2-6, with 7 positions matching TRBD1. Germline CDR1 SGHTA, CDR2 FQGNSA. The CDR3 contains 16 residues. J gave up 0 bases and V 5 bases, and 4 bases lay outside the gene matches. CDR3 in amino acids: CASSARQGSGANVLTF. Written as DNA, the CDR3 is TGTGCCAGCAGCGCCAGACAGGGCTCTGGGGCCAACGTCCTGACTTTC.

This chain links TRBV10-3 with TRBJ2-1; no definite D call. The CDR3 is made up of 11 amino acids. Between the trimmed V and J ends, which lost 1 base and 9 bases, there was a span of 4 bases. Germline-derived CDR1 and CDR2 are ENHRY and SYGVKD. CDR3 DNA sequence: TGTGCCATCAGTGAGTTGGGTGAGCAGTTCTTC. Translating gives CAISELGEQFF.

This clonotype showed up just a few times. CDR3 amino acids: CASMPQGVVNQPQHF. In nucleotides, the CDR3 is TGTGCCAGTATGCCTCAGGGGGTGGTGAATCAGCCCCAGCATTTT. V is TRBV19 and J is TRBJ1-5, with 7 positions matching TRBD1. This CDR3 is 15 amino acids long. CDR1 is LNHDA, CDR2 SQIVND, per germline (reference sequence). The V segment lost 7 bases and the J segment 4 bases; nucleotides outside the gene matches: 10.

The V call is TRBV7-2, the J call TRBJ2-1; the match to TRBD1 covers 12 bases. CDR3 size: 15 residues. Germline V gives CDR1 SGHTA, CDR2 FQGNSA. After removal of 1 base from V and 9 bases from J, the junction contained 4 bases not matched to a gene. DNA of the CDR3: TGTGCCAGCAGCTTAGTGGGGACAGGGGGCCGTGAGCAGTTCTTC. This codes for CASSLVGTGGREQFF.

The chain has TRBV19 and TRBJ2-2; D gene unclear. The CDR3 length is 16 residues. Germline V gives CDR1 LNHDA, CDR2 SQIVND (reference sequence). Deletions cut 3 bases from V and 4 bases from J, with 15 bases between. CDR3 loop: CASSILGQRLTGELFF. As DNA, the CDR3 is TGTGCCAGTAGTATCCTGGGCCAGAGACTCACCGGGGAGCTGTTTTTT.

The table lists this clonotype with a few counts. The V and J genes are TRBV6-2 or TRBV6-3 and TRBJ2-2; 11 bases match TRBD1. Trimming at V came to 2 bases and at J to 6 bases, leaving 2 bases not matched to a gene. The germline V gene encodes CDR1 MNHEY and CDR2 SVGEGT. CDR3 length: 15 amino acids. The CDR3 DNA reads as TGTGCCAGCAGTTACCCGGGACAGGGGGCCGGGGAGCTGTTTTTT. Protein product: CASSYPGQGAGELFF.

In this sample, this clonotype turned up a few times. This CDR3 is CASSLFSGTSSYNEQFF. In DNA, the CDR3 is TGTGCCAGCAGTTTATTTAGCGGGACAAGCTCCTACAATGAGCAGTTCTTC. The chain joins TRBV6-5 to TRBJ2-1; 8 positions agree with TRBD2. CDR1 is MNHEY and CDR2 is SVGAGI in the germline V gene. Trimming removed 4 bases from V and 0 bases from J; junction bases left unmatched: 8. The CDR3 loop spans 17 amino acids.

This clonotype was recorded at least ten times. J is TRBJ1-2 and V is TRBV12-3 or TRBV12-4; D is ambiguous. The V end was cut by 4 bases, the J end by 8 bases, with 14 bases between. The CDR3 is made up of 13 amino acids. The DNA of the CDR3 is TGTGCCAGCAGTTCCTACATAGATGGAGGCTACACCTTC. Translating it yields CASSSYIDGGYTF.

This chain joins TRBV5-1 and TRBJ2-4; TRBD2 agrees at 10 bases. After removal of 5 bases from V and 1 base from J, the junction contained 18 bases not matched to a gene. The CDR3 spans 20 residues. The germline V gene has CDR1 SGHRS and CDR2 YFSETQ. CDR3 amino acids: CASSSPRLAGVRRAKNIQYF. CDR3 sequence (DNA): TGCGCCAGCAGTTCCCCCCGGCTAGCGGGAGTTAGGCGGGCCAAAAACATTCAGTACTTC. Using reference TRBV5-1 and TRBJ2-4 for the parts outside the CDR3, the full variable domain is KAGVTQTPRYLIKTRGQQVTLSCSPISGHRSVSWYQQTPGQGLQFLFEYFSETQRNKGNFPGRFSGRQFSNSRSEMNVSTLELGDSALYLCASSSPRLAGVRRAKNIQYFGAGTRLSVL.